This T cell receptor (beta chain) was recovered during a study of T cells in localized non-small cell lung cancer. CDR3 size: 12 residues. CDR1 and CDR2 (germline): GTSNPN, SVGIG (reference sequence). Trimming cost V 4 bases and J 4 bases, with 10 bases left between them. Study conclusions and caveats: Paired adjacent lung recovered a median around 60 of the top 100 tumor clones. Heterogeneity remains possible because sequencing was limited to only one tumor region. It was uninvolved adjacent lung that showed the highest T cell clonality, exceeding tumor. Longer overall survival was linked to higher blood T cell density.

Profiling relied on immunoSEQ multiplex PCR, and the TCRdb table lists in-frame clones only, not all of them. The sample records about 3,500 clones, more than 20% being singletons. With regard to this clone: Its antigen is unidentified.

The source of this sequence is a woman aged 35-75 years with stage I lung adenocarcinoma. Here the sequenced sample was lung tumor tissue, taken before any cancer treatment. The chain employs TRBV30 and TRBJ1-1; D might be TRBD1 (5 bases). CDR3 residues: CAWKRGTTEAFF. CDR3 nucleotides: TGTGCCTGGAAGCGAGGGACCACTGAAGCTTTCTTT. The whole variable domain, remainder taken from reference TRBV30 and TRBJ1-1, is SQTIHQWPATLVQPVGSPLSLECTVEGTSNPNLYWYRQAAGRGLQLLFYSVGIGQISSEVPQNLSASRPQDRQFILSSKKLLLSDSGFYLCAWKRGTTEAFFGQGTRLTVV.